The 23 T cell receptor beta chains presented below share a single source sample, sequenced in a study of post-analysis software for immune sequencing data. TCR beta libraries were prepared from cDNA with unique molecular identifiers. TCRdb recomputed calls from the PCR reads with MiXCR, one row per CDR3 protein. Among around 190,000 distinct CDR3 sequences, roughly 30% were seen once, and the ten largest hold less than 4%. The antigens for these receptors are not known. Overall study results and limits: Five or six TRBV segments were significantly more frequent in patients than in controls. TRBV5-6, TRBV5-1 and TRBV20-1 were among these segments.

Sequenced sample: blood. The receptors shown here come from a girl aged 2 to 17 with multiple sclerosis.

This clonotype was found many times. V and J are TRBV29-1 and TRBJ2-4; TRBD2 aligns across 8 bases. The germline gives CDR1 SQVTM, CDR2 ANQGSEA. The CDR3 is 13 amino acids. Trimming removed 4 bases from V and 3 bases from J; junction bases left unmatched: 2. Written as DNA, the CDR3 is TGCAGCGTTGCGGGGACTAGCAAAAACATTCAGTACTTC. Translation: CSVAGTSKNIQYF.

The chain joins TRBV5-1 to TRBJ2-3; 11 positions agree with TRBD1. Trimming removed 4 bases from V and 2 bases from J; junction bases left unmatched: 15. The length of the CDR3 is 19 residues. Per the germline V gene, CDR1 is SGHRS and CDR2 is YFSETQ. The CDR3 DNA follows: TGCGCCAGCAGCCTGGGACAGGGGGTCTTCCCTGTCCCCACAGATACGCAGTATTTT. It is translated as CASSLGQGVFPVPTDTQYF.

This clonotype was detected a few times. The gene calls are TRBV27 and TRBJ2-1; 9 bases agree with TRBD2. The CDR3 covers 15 residues. Germline values: CDR1 MNHEY, CDR2 SMNVEV (reference sequence). Germline trimming cut 3 bases from V and 7 bases from J; bases unmatched to any gene: 7. The CDR3: CASSFASGNRNEQFF. The CDR3 region has the DNA TGTGCCAGCAGTTTTGCTAGCGGGAATAGAAATGAGCAGTTCTTC.

This clonotype was seen a few times. V and J are TRBV19 and TRBJ2-1; D may be TRBD1 (6 bases). Per the germline V gene, CDR1 is LNHDA and CDR2 is SQIVND (reference sequence). The CDR3 loop spans 17 amino acids. The V end was cut by 2 bases, the J end by 2 bases, with 16 bases between. The CDR3 here is CASSITLVTGTYNEQFF. The CDR3 DNA reads as TGTGCCAGTAGTATAACTTTGGTGACAGGAACCTACAATGAGCAGTTCTTC.

This clonotype was found a few times. The CDR3 loop is CASSLMGQPNQPQHF. In nucleotides, the CDR3 is TGTGCCAGCAGCTTAATGGGACAGCCAAATCAGCCCCAGCATTTT. The gene calls are TRBV7-9 and TRBJ1-5; 7 nucleotides line up with TRBD1. V lost 2 bases to trimming and J lost 4 bases; unmatched junction nucleotides: 5. CDR1 and CDR2 from the germline V gene are SEHNR and FQNEAQ (reference sequence). The CDR3 sequence is 15 residues long.

The chain has TRBV6-5 and TRBJ1-4; tentative D call: TRBD1 (5 bases). CDR3 length equals 17 residues. Trimming took off 0 bases at V and 1 base at J, with 12 bases between the two ends. Germline loops: CDR1 MNHEY, CDR2 SVGAGI. Here the CDR3 reads CASSYSSGTLTNEKLFF. In DNA, the CDR3 is TGTGCCAGCAGTTACTCGTCAGGGACCCTAACTAATGAAAAACTGTTTTTT.

This clonotype was recorded only once. A read error is possible here, since a much larger clone lies one base away. V gene TRBV3-1 combines with J gene TRBJ2-1; possible D gene TRBD2, 7 bases. The CDR3 extends over 15 amino acids. The germline CDR1 and CDR2 sequences are LGHDT and YNNKEL (reference sequence). CDR3 protein: CASSQGRGAYDEQFF. The DNA of the CDR3 is TGTGCCAGCAGCCAAGGACGGGGGGCCTACGATGAGCAGTTCTTC.

This clonotype was counted many times. The chain joins TRBV20-1 to TRBJ2-1; 7 bases are a match to TRBD2. The ends lost 3 bases at V and 8 bases at J; junction bases unmatched: 10. CDR1 and CDR2 (germline): DFQATT, SNEGSKA (reference sequence). This CDR3 is built from 14 residues. The CDR3: CSASTGGGLYEQFF. CDR3 DNA: TGCAGTGCTAGTACGGGGGGTGGTCTCTATGAGCAGTTCTTC.

The sample holds many counts of this clonotype. The chain recombines TRBV20-1 with TRBJ2-3; the D is unclear. This CDR3 is 11 amino acids long. Germline CDR1 reads DFQATT; CDR2 reads SNEGSKA (reference sequence). With 1 base removed from V and 5 bases from J, the gap between germline ends came to 4 bases. The CDR3 region is CSARGGDTQYF. DNA of the CDR3: TGCAGTGCTAGAGGGGGAGATACGCAGTATTTT.

This clonotype was picked up many times. The genes are TRBV27 and TRBJ2-5; TRBD2 matches 10 bases. J was trimmed by 1 base and V by 5 bases; bases with no gene match: 4. Per the germline V gene, CDR1 is MNHEY and CDR2 is SMNVEV (reference sequence). CDR3 length: 15 residues. The CDR3 loop is CASSPVAGGQETQYF. In nucleotides, the CDR3 is TGTGCCAGCAGTCCGGTAGCGGGGGGCCAAGAGACCCAGTACTTC.

The sample holds a few counts of this clonotype. This chain connects TRBV20-1 to TRBJ1-6, with 10 bases matching TRBD1. Germline V gene data show CDR1 as DFQATT and CDR2 as SNEGSKA (reference sequence). The length of the CDR3 is 17 residues. The V segment lost 7 bases and the J segment 6 bases; nucleotides outside the gene matches: 15. CDR3 amino acids: CSVWIPGTGAANSPLHF. The CDR3 region has the DNA TGCAGTGTTTGGATCCCCGGGACAGGGGCCGCTAATTCACCCCTCCACTTT.

As concerns this clonotype: One junction end does not reproduce the germline sequence, and a read error may be involved. CDR3 in DNA: TGCGCCAGCAGCCCGTATTTTGGGGGACAGGGGCCGTTCTCTGGAAAGACCATATATTTT. Protein: CASSPYFGGQGPFSGKTIYF. The V and J genes are TRBV4-1 and TRBJ1-3, with 10 bases fitting TRBD1. Germline V gives CDR1 MGHRA, CDR2 YSYEKL. This CDR3 contains 20 residues.

The CDR3 region is CASSTGSDGYTF. CDR3 sequence (DNA): TGCGCCAGCAGCACAGGGTCCGATGGCTACACCTTC. The chain uses TRBV5-1 and TRBJ1-2, with TRBD1 as a possible D gene (6 bases). V was clipped by 4 bases and J by 6 bases, with 10 bases between them. Germline-derived CDR1 and CDR2 are SGHRS and YFSETQ. CDR3 size: 12 residues.

In regard to this clonotype: This may come from a read error, since a much larger clone is one base off. The CDR3 DNA reads TGCGCCAGCAGCTTACAGGCTTACCAGAACGCTGAAGCTTTCTTT. Its translation is CASSLQAYQNAEAFF. The chain carries TRBV5-1 and TRBJ1-1; possibly TRBD1 for D (5 bases). This CDR3 comprises 15 residues. Per the germline V gene, CDR1 is SGHRS and CDR2 is YFSETQ.

The V call is TRBV7-3, the J call TRBJ2-1, with 13 positions matching TRBD2. Trimming removed 5 bases from V and 9 bases from J; junction bases left unmatched: 13. The V gene's germline CDR1 is SGHTA and CDR2 FQGTGA. The CDR3 loop spans 17 amino acids. CDR3 nucleotide sequence: TGTGCCAGCAGCCCCGCTCAACTAGCGGGGGGGCAGGTTGAGCAGTTCTTC. Its protein is CASSPAQLAGGQVEQFF.

This chain uses TRBV12-5 with TRBJ1-4, with TRBD1 matching 12 bases. The V gene's germline CDR1 is LGHNT and CDR2 FRNRAP. The trim removed 1 base at V and 8 bases at J, leaving 23 bases unmatched. This CDR3 comprises 22 residues. The CDR3 DNA reads TGTGCTAGTGGTTTGGACAGCAAAGCCGGGACAGGGGGCGTCGGGGGGCCCGAAAAACTGTTTTTT. Translation: CASGLDSKAGTGGVGGPEKLFF.

This chain uses TRBV5-6 with TRBJ2-1, with D unresolved. The CDR3 is made up of 15 amino acids. Germline V gene sequence: CDR1 SGHDT, CDR2 YYEEEE. V lost 6 bases and J 3 bases, leaving 16 bases between the germline ends. CDR3 nucleotide sequence: TGTGCCAGCACCTGGGATGGTGGCCTCTACAATGAGCAGTTCTTC. Its protein product is CASTWDGGLYNEQFF. Drawing the rest from reference TRBV5-6 and TRBJ2-1, the complete variable domain is DAGVTQSPTHLIKTRGQQVTLRCSPKSGHDTVSWYQQALGQGPQFIFQYYEEEERQRGNFPDRFSGHQFPNYSSELNVNALLLGDSALYLCASTWDGGLYNEQFFGPGTRLTVL.

Of note for this clonotype: A much larger clone sits a single nucleotide away, making a read error possible. The rearrangement uses TRBV7-2 and TRBJ2-3; possible D gene TRBD2, 6 bases. The CDR3 has 16 amino acids. From germline, CDR1 is SGHTA and CDR2 FQGNSA. The CDR3 DNA reads TGTGCCAGCAGCCCAATTAGCGGTGCTAGCACAGATGCGCAGTATTTT. Its translation: CASSPISGASTDAQYF.

This chain uses TRBV18 with TRBJ1-5, with 9 positions matching TRBD1. The CDR3 extends over 15 amino acids. V lost 3 bases and J lost 1; bases outside the gene matches: 1. Germline values: CDR1 KGHSH, CDR2 LQKENI. The CDR3 sequence is CASSPGTGSNQPQHF. CDR3 coding DNA: TGTGCCAGCTCACCCGGGACAGGGAGCAATCAGCCCCAGCATTTT.

This clonotype was counted at least ten times. The V and J genes are TRBV5-1 and TRBJ2-7; D tentatively fits TRBD1 or TRBD2 (5 bases each). The CDR3 length is 13 residues. Deletions cut 4 bases from V and 2 bases from J, with 10 bases between. From germline, CDR1 is SGHRS and CDR2 YFSETQ. CDR3 amino acids: CASSPGTTYEQYF. CDR3 coding DNA: TGCGCCAGCAGCCCAGGGACCACCTACGAGCAGTACTTC.

About this clonotype itself: A much bigger clone sits one base away, suggesting this may be a read error. The rearrangement uses TRBV20-1 and TRBJ1-5; D remains ambiguous. CDR3 length: 13 residues. CDR1 and CDR2 from the germline V gene are DFQATT and SNEGSKA (reference sequence). Trimming cost V 3 bases and J 4 bases, with 10 bases left between them. CDR3: CSASMRENQPQHF. The CDR3 DNA sequence: TGCAGTGCTAGCATGCGGGAGAATCAGCCCCAGCATTTT.

In this sample, this clonotype turned up once. The chain is built from TRBV10-3 and TRBJ2-3; D uncertain. The germline CDR1 and CDR2 sequences are ENHRY and SYGVKD. The CDR3 covers 12 residues. The chain's CDR3 is CTTSESGDTQYF. In DNA, the CDR3 is TGTACCACCAGTGAGTCAGGAGATACGCAGTATTTT.

This clonotype was observed at least ten times. This chain joins TRBV6-2 or TRBV6-3 and TRBJ1-5; no firm D call. V was shortened by 7 bases and J by 4 bases, with 8 bases between the two germline ends. Germline V gene lookup returns CDR1 MNHEY and CDR2 SVGEGT. The CDR3 is 12 amino acids. The DNA of the CDR3 is TGTGCCAGCAATTTGCCAAATCAGCCCCAGCATTTT. Its protein product is CASNLPNQPQHF.